The 11 T cell receptor beta chains below were found in one sample sequenced in a study of regulatory T cells in long-lasting Graves disease. Building of the TCR beta libraries involved iRepertoire HTBI primers and Arm-PCR of CDR3 regions. TCRdb ran MiXCR on the multiplex PCR reads and lists one entry per CDR3 protein. This repertoire shows roughly 440,000 distinct CDR3 sequences, about a sixth found once; its top ten account for 20% to 25%. Time point noted: newly diagnosed GD, antithyroid drugs for less than 3 months. Extracted PBMC RNA gave rise to the TCR library. These same records also appear under a second study, on T cells in Graves' hyperthyroidism and ophthalmopathy.

The starting material was peripheral blood mononuclear cells (PBMCs), obtained at new diagnosis, from a patient treated with antithyroid drugs. These receptors all come from a woman in her late teens or twenties with Graves disease.

As to this clonotype: This may stem from a read error, because a much larger clone lies one nucleotide away. V is TRBV18 and J is TRBJ2-7, with D maybe TRBD1 (5 bases). Germline lookup yields CDR1 KGHSH and CDR2 LQKENI. The CDR3 spans 15 residues. V gave up 0 bases and J gave up 6 bases, with 15 bases separating them. The CDR3 DNA reads as TGTGCCAGCTCACCACCCGTCCAGGGTACCTGCGAGCAGTACTTC. Its translation: CASSPPVQGTCEQYF.

The chain combines TRBV6-9 with TRBJ2-1; either TRBD1 or TRBD2 may fit D (5 bases each). Germline assignment: CDR1 MNHGY and CDR2 SVAAGI. The CDR3 is 14 residues long. The V end lost 4 bases, the J end lost 6 bases, and 13 bases lay between the germline ends. CDR3 protein: CASSWGYGSNEQFF. Written as DNA, the CDR3 is TGTGCCAGCAGTTGGGGGTATGGAAGCAATGAGCAGTTCTTC.

The V and J genes are TRBV14 and TRBJ1-2, with TRBD1 matching over 7 bases. After removal of 1 base from V and 4 bases from J, the junction contained 6 bases not matched to a gene. Germline V gene data show CDR1 as SGHDN and CDR2 as FVKESK. The CDR3 extends over 15 amino acids. The CDR3 DNA follows: TGTGCCAGCAGCCAAGGACAGGGTCCTACCTATGGCTACACCTTC. Amino acid sequence: CASSQGQGPTYGYTF.

This clonotype was detected ten times or more. This chain connects TRBV6-1 to TRBJ1-4; 8 nucleotides match TRBD1. Trimming took 5 bases from V and 0 from J; bases not matched to a gene: 8. The CDR3 has 17 amino acids. Per the germline V gene, CDR1 is MNHNS and CDR2 is SASEGT. This chain's CDR3 is CASSKEDRATTNEKLFF. In DNA, the CDR3 is TGTGCCAGCAGTAAAGAGGACAGGGCGACAACTAATGAAAAACTGTTTTTT.

The chain joins TRBV5-1 to TRBJ2-2, with D uncertain. CDR3 length equals 17 residues. Trimming left V 0 bases short and J 2 bases short, with 14 bases between. Germline V lookup: CDR1 SGHRS, CDR2 YFSETQ. CDR3 amino acids: CASSLEQSNSNTGELFF. The DNA of the CDR3 is TGCGCCAGCAGCTTGGAACAGTCGAACTCAAACACCGGGGAGCTGTTTTTT. Full variable domain (outside the CDR3, taken from reference TRBV5-1 and TRBJ2-2): KAGVTQTPRYLIKTRGQQVTLSCSPISGHRSVSWYQQTPGQGLQFLFEYFSETQRNKGNFPGRFSGRQFSNSRSEMNVSTLELGDSALYLCASSLEQSNSNTGELFFGEGSRLTVL.

This clonotype was seen a few times. V is TRBV19 and J is TRBJ2-5, with 9 bases that match TRBD2. CDR1 LNHDA and CDR2 SQIVND come from the germline V gene (reference sequence). This CDR3 has 18 amino acids. The V gene end was trimmed by 5 bases and the J gene end by 2 bases; junction bases not matched to a gene: 15. CDR3 in amino acids: CASSPFFSGRPNQETQYF. The CDR3 DNA reads TGTGCCAGTAGTCCGTTCTTTAGCGGGAGACCGAATCAAGAGACCCAGTACTTC.

This clonotype has a count of ten or more. V usage is TRBV3-1 and J usage is TRBJ1-2; 7 bases fit TRBD1. This CDR3 has 14 residues. The V gene's germline CDR1 is LGHDT and CDR2 YNNKEL (reference sequence). Germline trimming cut 2 bases from V and 4 bases from J; bases unmatched to any gene: 4. This CDR3 is CASSQLGQSYGYTF. In nucleotides, the CDR3 is TGTGCCAGCAGCCAACTGGGACAGAGCTATGGCTACACCTTC.

This chain connects TRBV7-3 to TRBJ2-2; TRBD2 matches at 15 bases. The trim removed 4 bases at V and 1 base at J, leaving 13 bases unmatched. The germline V gene encodes CDR1 SGHTA and CDR2 FQGTGA. The CDR3 totals 21 residues. The CDR3 region is CASSSNPRPGLAGGNTGELFF. The CDR3 DNA is TGTGCCAGCAGCTCAAACCCACGTCCGGGACTAGCGGGAGGGAACACCGGGGAGCTGTTTTTT.

The chain couples TRBV20-1 to TRBJ1-1; 7 positions agree with TRBD1. The CDR3 runs to 16 residues. Unmatched junction bases numbered 23, after V lost 6 bases and J lost 10 bases. Germline CDR1 DFQATT, CDR2 SNEGSKA (reference sequence). CDR3 in DNA: TGCAGTGCGCCGCCTTTCGGGGACATGGGGGCAGGGGGAGCTTTCTTT. Translated: CSAPPFGDMGAGGAFF.

Points on this clonotype: This clone may be a read error of a much larger clone one base away. As the CDR3 is not closed by the conserved phenylalanine or tryptophan, this likely results from a read error. V is TRBV7-2 and J is TRBJ2-7; 7 nucleotides align to TRBD2. CDR3 length: 14 residues. Germline trimming cut 4 bases from V and 3 bases from J; bases unmatched to any gene: 6. The germline CDR1 and CDR2 sequences are SGHTA and FQGNSA. CDR3 nucleotide sequence: TGTGCCAGCAGCTCGCAAGCGGGAAACTACGAGCAGTACCTC. Translation gives CASSSQAGNYEQYL.

The rearrangement joins TRBV7-2 to TRBJ2-2, with D perhaps being TRBD1 or TRBD2 (5 bases each). The V end was cut by 3 bases, the J end by 3 bases, with 14 bases between. Germline CDR1 SGHTA, CDR2 FQGNSA. The CDR3 runs 16 residues. CDR3 bases: TGTGCCAGCAGCTTGGGGACGTTCGACTACACCGGGGAGCTGTTTTTT. Translated, it gives CASSLGTFDYTGELFF.